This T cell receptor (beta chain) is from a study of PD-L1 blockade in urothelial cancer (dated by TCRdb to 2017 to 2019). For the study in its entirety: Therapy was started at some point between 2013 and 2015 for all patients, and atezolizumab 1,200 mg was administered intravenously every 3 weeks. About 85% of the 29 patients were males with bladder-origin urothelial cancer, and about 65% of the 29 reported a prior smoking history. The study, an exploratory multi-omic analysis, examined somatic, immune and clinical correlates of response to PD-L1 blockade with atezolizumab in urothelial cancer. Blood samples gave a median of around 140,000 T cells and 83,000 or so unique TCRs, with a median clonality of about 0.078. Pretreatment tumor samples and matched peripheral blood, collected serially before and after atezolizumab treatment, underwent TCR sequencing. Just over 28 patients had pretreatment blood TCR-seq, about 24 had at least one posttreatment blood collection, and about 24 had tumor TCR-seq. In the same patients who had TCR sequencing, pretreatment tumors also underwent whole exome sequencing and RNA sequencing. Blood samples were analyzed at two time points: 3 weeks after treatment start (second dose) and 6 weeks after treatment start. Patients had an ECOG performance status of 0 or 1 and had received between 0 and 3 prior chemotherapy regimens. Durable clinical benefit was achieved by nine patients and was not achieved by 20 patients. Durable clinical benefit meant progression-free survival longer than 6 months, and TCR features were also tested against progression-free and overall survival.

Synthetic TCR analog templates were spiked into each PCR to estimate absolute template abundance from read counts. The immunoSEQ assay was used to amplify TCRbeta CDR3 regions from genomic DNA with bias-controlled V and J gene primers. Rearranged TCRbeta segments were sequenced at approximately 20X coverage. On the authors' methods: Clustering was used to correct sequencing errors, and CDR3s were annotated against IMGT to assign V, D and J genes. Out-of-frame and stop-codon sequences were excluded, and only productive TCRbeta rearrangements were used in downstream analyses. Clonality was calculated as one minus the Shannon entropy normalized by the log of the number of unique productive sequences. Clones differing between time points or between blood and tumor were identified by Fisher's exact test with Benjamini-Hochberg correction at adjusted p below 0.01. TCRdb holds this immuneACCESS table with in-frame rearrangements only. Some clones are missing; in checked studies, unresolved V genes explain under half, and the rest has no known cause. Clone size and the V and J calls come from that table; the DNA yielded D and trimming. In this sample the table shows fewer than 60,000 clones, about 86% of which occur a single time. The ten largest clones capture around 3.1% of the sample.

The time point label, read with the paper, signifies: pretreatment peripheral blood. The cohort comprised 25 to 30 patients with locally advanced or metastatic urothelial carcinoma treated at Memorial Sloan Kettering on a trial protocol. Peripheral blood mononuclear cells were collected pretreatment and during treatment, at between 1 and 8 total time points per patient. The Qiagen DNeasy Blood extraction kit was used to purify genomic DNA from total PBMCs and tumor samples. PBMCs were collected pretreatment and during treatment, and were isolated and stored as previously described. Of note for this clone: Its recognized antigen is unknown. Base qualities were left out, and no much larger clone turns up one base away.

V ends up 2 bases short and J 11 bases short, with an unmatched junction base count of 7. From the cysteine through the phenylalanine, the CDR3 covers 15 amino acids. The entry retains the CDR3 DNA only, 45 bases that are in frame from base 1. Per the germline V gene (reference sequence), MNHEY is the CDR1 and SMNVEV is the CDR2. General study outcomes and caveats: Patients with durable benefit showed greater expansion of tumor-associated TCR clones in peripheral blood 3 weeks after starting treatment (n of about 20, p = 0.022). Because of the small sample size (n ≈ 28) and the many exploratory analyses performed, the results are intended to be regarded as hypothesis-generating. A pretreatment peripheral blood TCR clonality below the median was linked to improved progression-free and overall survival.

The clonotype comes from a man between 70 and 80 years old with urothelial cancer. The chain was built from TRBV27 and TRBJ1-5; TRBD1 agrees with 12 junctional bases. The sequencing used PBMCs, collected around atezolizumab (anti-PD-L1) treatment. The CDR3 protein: CASSLGTGGATAQHF. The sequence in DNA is TGTGCCAGCAGTTTAGGGACAGGGGGCGCGACGGCCCAGCATTTT.